This TCR beta chain was observed in a study of cytomegalovirus exposure and HLA in healthy donors. Study-level points and caveats: In a later analysis, HLA-associated beta chains showed higher expansion and lower generation probabilities than comparable chains. Later analysis showed TCR association rates varying by HLA locus, highest for DRB1 and lowest for HLA-C.

PCR primers comprised 60 Vbeta and 13 Jbeta primers. TCRdb's copy holds only in-frame clones and misses some; the assay was immunoSEQ multiplex PCR. Its clone listing holds under 70,000 clones. Worth noting for this clone: The antigen remains undetermined.

The CDR3 contains 18 residues. CDR1 is MGHRA, CDR2 YSYEKL, per germline. With 1 base clipped from V and 4 bases from J, the junction kept 8 bases outside the gene matches. The TCR was taken from a woman in her 30s in good health and CMV-seropositive. This chain links TRBV4-1 with TRBJ2-2; 11 nucleotides line up with TRBD2. The sequenced sample consisted of PBMCs. Here the CDR3 reads CASSQVSGLAVPTGELFF. CDR3 bases: TGCGCCAGCAGCCAAGTTTCGGGACTAGCGGTACCCACCGGGGAGCTGTTTTTT.